The sample holds a few counts of the clone carrying this T cell receptor beta chain. Its antigen is not known. Germline CDR1 is SGHTA and CDR2 is FQGNSA. CDR3 length equals 15 residues. The ends were cut back, 8 bases at V and 5 bases at J, with 18 bases in the middle. The data stem from a study of T cell repertoires in aging, cancer and after chemotherapy. Study results and caveats: Compared with age-matched healthy donors, untreated hematological or solid cancer patients showed higher blood TCR clonality. Immunological memory after chemotherapy cannot be judged from the repertoire data.

TRB rearrangements spanning V, D and J were amplified using mixed TRB-A/B primers. TCRdb recomputed calls from the multiplex PCR reads with MiXCR, one row per CDR3 protein. Among about 970 distinct CDR3 sequences listed, about 19% were seen once. The template was genomic DNA from peripheral blood, not RNA. The chain couples TRBV7-2 to TRBJ2-2; D might be TRBD2 (6 bases). This clonotype originated in a human donor with a solid tumor. Sequencing used blood. For the CDR3, the DNA is TGTGCCAGCCGTCCCGGCGGGGTGGGGACCGGGGAGCTGTTTTTT. It codes for CASRPGGVGTGELFF. Looking up the rest from reference TRBV7-2 and TRBJ2-2 gives the full variable domain: GAGVSQSPSNKVTEKGKDVELRCDPISGHTALYWYRQSLGQGLEFLIYFQGNSAPDKSGLPSDRFSAERTGGSVSTLTIQRTQQEDSAVYLCASRPGGVGTGELFFGEGSRLTVL.